What follows is one T cell receptor beta chain and its context. Enrollment of patients from Seattle took place during active infection, with longitudinal follow-up. Original analysis: Reference gene primers were amplified, and this amplification served to estimate nucleated cell counts. Some clones are missing from TCRdb's copy, which holds only in-frame ones; the method was immunoSEQ multiplex PCR. D and trimming come from the DNA, and the V and J calls and clone size come from that table. The data contain around 310,000 clones, around 87% of them seen just once; the ten biggest clones take up under 1.1%. This record belongs to a study of blood T cell repertoires in COVID-19. Overall study: Samples representing acute and convalescent COVID-19 were sourced from the United States, Italy and Spain. PBMCs, B-cell-depleted T cells, or T cells provided the cDNA or gDNA that made up the material.

The CDR3 is 17 amino acids. Germline V lookup: CDR1 SGHDT, CDR2 YYEEEE. V was clipped by 0 bases and J by 0 bases, with 13 bases between them. The TCR comes from a woman between 35 and 50 years old with COVID-19, enrolled during active disease. The V gene is TRBV5-6, the J gene TRBJ1-3, with D perhaps matching TRBD1 (6 bases). Sequenced input: peripheral blood. CDR3 amino acids: CASSLGPGGSSGNTIYF. The CDR3 DNA follows: TGTGCCAGCAGCTTGGGGCCGGGGGGCAGCTCTGGAAACACCATATATTTT.